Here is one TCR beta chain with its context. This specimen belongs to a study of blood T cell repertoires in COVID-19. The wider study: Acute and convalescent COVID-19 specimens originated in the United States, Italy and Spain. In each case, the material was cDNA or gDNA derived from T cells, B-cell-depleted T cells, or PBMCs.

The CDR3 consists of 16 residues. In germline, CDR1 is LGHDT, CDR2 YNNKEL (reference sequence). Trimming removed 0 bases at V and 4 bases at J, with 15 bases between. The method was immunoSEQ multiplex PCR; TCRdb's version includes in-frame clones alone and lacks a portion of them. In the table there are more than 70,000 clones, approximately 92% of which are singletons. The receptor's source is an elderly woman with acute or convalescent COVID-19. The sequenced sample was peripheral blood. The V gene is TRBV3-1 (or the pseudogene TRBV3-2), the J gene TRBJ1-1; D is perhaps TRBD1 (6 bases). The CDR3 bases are TGTGCCAGCAGCCAAGATCTTTACAGGGCGAGCACTGAAGCTTTCTTT. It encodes CASSQDLYRASTEAFF.